The text below deals with one T cell receptor (beta chain). Its binding antigen is unknown. The method behind the library was 5' RACE. The input for every TCR library was 3500 ng of total RNA. For each sample, cDNA was synthesized in eight separate reactions using SMARTScribe reverse transcriptase. Unique molecular identifiers containing a 6-nucleotide sample barcode were introduced through template switching during cDNA synthesis. Amplification of TCRalpha and TCRbeta cDNA involved two nested PCRs of 16 and 9 cycles, and each PCR was followed by bead purification. Before amplification, the cDNA was both treated with uracil DNA-glycosylase and purified with the QIAquick PCR purification kit. The second PCR was the step at which Illumina TruSeq-compatible adapters and sample-specific barcodes were added. TapeStation and Qubit were used to check library quality and concentration, and roughly 4.8 ng of each library went into the pool. Sequencing of the pooled libraries was done on an Illumina HiSeq2500 single-index Rapid Run using custom sequencing primers and 2 x 100 bp reads. The authors' pipeline ran thus. UMI-based consensus assembly with MiGEC version 1.2.6 was used to correct PCR and sequencing errors. MiXCR version 2.1.1 was used to carry out V(D)J alignment, clonotype assembly and CDR3 extraction. To normalise gene usage, clonotype sharing and MAIT/NKT TCR abundance, the analysis used the top 1000, 10 000 and 20 000 clonotypes per sample. After downsampling to 27 000 UMIs, diversity was calculated as the inverse Simpson index using the vegan R package. Statistical testing used paired Mann-Whitney U tests on the discordant twin pairs and applied Benjamini-Hochberg correction for multiple testing. TCRdb reprocessed the reads and assigns one entry to each CDR3 protein sequence, leaving out DNA. The V and J calls follow TCRdb's processing rather than the paper's. For this sample, the table gives 300,000 to 400,000 distinct CDR3 sequences. The top ten constitute around 2% of the sample.

The CDR3 starts with the cysteine, ends with the phenylalanine, and has 16 residues. The DNA is not on file. From the germline V gene, CDR1 is SNHLY and CDR2 is FYNNEI. The sample originates from a study of monozygotic twins with inflammatory bowel disease (dated by TCRdb to the late 2010s). Regarding the complete study: The complete study included 30 or so monozygotic twin pairs: 19 IBD-discordant Danish pairs and nine German pairs, of which four were IBD-concordant and five were IBD-discordant. Each individual had, on average, about 151 000 unique TCRalpha sequences and 181 000 unique TCRbeta sequences available for analysis. The search for disease-associated traits relied mainly on comparing, within discordant pairs, IBD patients with their genetically identical healthy co-twins.

A roughly 2.7 ml peripheral blood sample was drawn into PAXgene tubes per donor and stored at -80°C. Without any T cell sorting, total RNA was extracted from whole blood using the PAXgene blood miRNA kit on an automated QIAcube. Deep TCRalpha and TCRbeta repertoire profiling with unique molecular barcoding was performed on peripheral blood of monozygotic twin pairs concordant or discordant for inflammatory bowel disease. Smoking habits were recorded for all twin pairs, and each individual was classified as a current, former or never smoker. General findings and caveats noted by the study authors: Compared with healthy twins, IBD patients shared fewer clonotypes with other individuals, and the difference was most pronounced in patients with signs of disease activity. No single strong signal or clonotype linked to IBD turned up in the results, so the idea that one exists was not supported. Differing immunosuppressive treatments among patients may have added background noise and inter-individual variability to the repertoires. Measured by the inverse Simpson index, TCRbeta repertoire diversity was lower in IBD patients than in their healthy co-twins. The analysis was unable to tell apart different T cell subtypes. Concordant and discordant twins showed no difference in repertoire similarity, possibly because of limited statistical power.

The sequenced sample was blood. This sequence uses TRBV2 and TRBJ2-1; TCRdb indicates TRBD2, and absent DNA this call remains unverified. The receptor comes from a human donor with ulcerative colitis or Crohn's disease, or a healthy co-twin of an affected twin (not recorded which). This receptor has the CDR3 CASRPLAGGSYNEQFF.